The 6 T cell receptor beta chains reported below all come from one sample, sequenced in a study of blood T cell repertoires in COVID-19. Profiled with immunoSEQ multiplex PCR; TCRdb holds only in-frame clones, not every one. The sample records over 200,000 clones, around 88% being singletons. The specimen was peripheral blood. The source of these receptors is a woman aged 45-65 years with acute or convalescent COVID-19.

The chain has TRBV10-3 and TRBJ2-7, with D maybe TRBD2 (5 bases). This CDR3 spans 13 amino acids. V lost 8 bases and J 0 bases, leaving 11 bases between the germline ends. Germline V gene sequence: CDR1 ENHRY, CDR2 SYGVKD. The CDR3 nucleotides read TGTGCCATCCGACCGGGATACTCCTACGAGCAGTACTTC. Translated: CAIRPGYSYEQYF.

The chain links TRBV5-1 to TRBJ2-2; 9 bases map to TRBD2. Trimming at V came to 6 bases and at J to 4 bases, leaving 7 bases not matched to a gene. Germline CDR1 SGHRS, CDR2 YFSETQ. The CDR3 has 15 amino acids. DNA of the CDR3: TGCGCCAGCACCCCCCCAGCGGGAGGCACCGGGGAGCTGTTTTTT. Its translation: CASTPPAGGTGELFF.

V is TRBV2 and J is TRBJ1-4, with D possibly matching TRBD1 (6 bases). CDR3 length: 14 amino acids. The V end lost 6 bases, the J end lost 8 bases, and 16 bases lay between the germline ends. Germline lookup yields CDR1 SNHLY and CDR2 FYNNEI. The CDR3, as DNA: TGTGCCAGCAGGGTGGCAGGGGCTAGGGAAAAACTGTTTTTT. Protein product: CASRVAGAREKLFF. Filled out from reference TRBV2 and TRBJ1-4, the complete variable domain reads EPEVTQTPSHQVTQMGQEVILRCVPISNHLYFYWYRQILGQKVEFLVSFYNNEISEKSEIFDDQFSVERPDGSNFTLKIRSTKLEDSAMYFCASRVAGAREKLFFGSGTQLSVL.

The chain joins TRBV29-1 to TRBJ2-3; TRBD1 aligns across 12 bases. This CDR3 comprises 15 residues. Per germline, CDR1 SQVTM and CDR2 ANQGSEA. J lost 2 bases, V lost 7 bases, and 7 bases had no gene match. The CDR3 reads CSAPGTGGSTDTQYF. CDR3 DNA: TGCAGCGCCCCCGGGACAGGGGGCTCCACAGATACGCAGTATTTT.

The V gene is TRBV24-1, the J gene TRBJ2-1, with 12 bases lining up with TRBD2. CDR1 and CDR2 from the germline V gene are KGHDR and SFDVKD. Trimming took 3 bases from V and 12 from J; bases not matched to a gene: 11. The CDR3 covers 16 residues. CDR3 sequence: CATSDPTSGSRDPQFF. As DNA, the CDR3 is TGTGCCACCAGTGATCCGACTAGCGGGAGCCGCGATCCGCAGTTCTTC.

This chain links TRBV19 with TRBJ1-5, with TRBD1 as a possible D gene (5 bases). The V gene lost 6 bases and the J gene lost 6 bases, with 12 bases spanning the gap. The CDR3 extends over 13 amino acids. The germline CDR1 and CDR2 sequences are LNHDA and SQIVND (reference sequence). This chain's CDR3 is CASRTGGFQPQHF. CDR3 nucleotide sequence: TGTGCCAGTAGGACTGGGGGGTTTCAGCCCCAGCATTTT.